Listed below are T cell receptor beta chains from one sample, sequenced in a study of blood T cells in healthy people across ages. TCRdb passed the 5' RACE reads through MiXCR, listing each CDR3 protein once. The table lists over a million distinct CDR3 sequences, around 59% of them singletons. Sequencing was done on a sample of blood. The receptors shown here come from a man aged 18 to 29 in good health. Both conserved end residues are part of each CDR3. The order of the fields is J gene, D gene, clone size, V gene, CDR3 protein, CDR3 DNA. A D gene is named only where the DNA matches it firmly. Not every row has a clone size; where given, it reads once, few, many or a size class.

TRBJ2-7,NA,NA,TRBV4-2,CASSQVGPSKRGVSYEQYF,TGTGCCAGCAGCCAAGTTGGACCTAGCAAGAGGGGGGTCTCCTACGAGCAGTACTTC
TRBJ2-7,TRBD1,NA,TRBV27,CASSPGQGAREQYF,TGTGCCAGCAGTCCCGGACAGGGGGCGCGCGAGCAGTACTTC
TRBJ2-7,TRBD1,many,TRBV7-2,CASSLGGQGSYEQYF,TGTGCCAGCAGCTTAGGGGGACAGGGTTCCTACGAGCAGTACTTC
TRBJ1-2,TRBD1,few,TRBV4-3,CASSQDYDREGYGYTF,TGCGCCAGCAGCCAAGATTACGACAGGGAGGGCTATGGCTACACCTTC
TRBJ1-2,TRBD1,NA,TRBV10-3,CAISEVDRVGGYTF,TGTGCCATCAGTGAGGTCGACAGGGTGGGTGGCTACACCTTC
TRBJ2-7,NA,NA,TRBV12-3/TRBV12-4,CASSLIQHPDEQYF,TGTGCCAGCAGTTTAATACAACACCCGGACGAGCAGTACTTC
TRBJ2-7,NA,NA,TRBV3-1,CASSQGLAPNEQYF,TGTGCCAGCAGCCAAGGCCTAGCCCCCAACGAGCAGTACTTC
TRBJ2-3,NA,NA,TRBV27,CASSPTRADTDTQYF,TGTGCCAGCAGTCCCACTAGAGCGGATACAGACACGCAGTATTTT
TRBJ2-4,NA,NA,TRBV12-3/TRBV12-4,CASSLGVVLAKNIQYF,TGTGCCAGCAGTTTGGGCGTTGTGTTAGCCAAAAACATTCAGTACTTC
TRBJ1-1,NA,NA,TRBV7-2,CASSLYPTNTEAFF,TGTGCCAGCAGCTTATACCCCACGAACACTGAAGCTTTCTTT
TRBJ2-7,NA,NA,TRBV7-9,CASSPPVAGVYEQYF,TGTGCCAGCAGCCCACCAGTGGCCGGGGTTTACGAGCAGTACTTC
TRBJ2-1,TRBD2,NA,TRBV20-1,CSAPSSRAGGLVNEQFF,TGCAGTGCTCCTTCCTCCCGAGCGGGAGGCCTTGTCAATGAGCAGTTCTTC
TRBJ2-2,TRBD1,few,TRBV7-2,CASSPTTGGTGELFF,TGTGCCAGCAGCCCCACGACAGGGGGTACCGGGGAGCTGTTTTTT
TRBJ2-3,TRBD1,NA,TRBV7-9,CASSPTGGNDTQYF,TGTGCCAGCAGCCCGACAGGGGGCAATGATACGCAGTATTTT
TRBJ1-2,NA,NA,TRBV27,CASSLTPTQGYTF,TGTGCCAGCAGTTTAACTCCTACACAGGGCTACACCTTC
TRBJ1-2,TRBD1,few,TRBV9,CASSVGGTASNYGYTF,TGTGCCAGCAGCGTTGGGGGGACAGCTTCTAACTATGGCTACACCTTC
TRBJ2-5,NA,few,TRBV7-2,CASRMGRADQETQYF,TGTGCCAGCAGAATGGGACGAGCGGACCAAGAGACCCAGTACTTC
TRBJ2-1,TRBD2,NA,TRBV5-1,CASSLGSSGSVYNEQFF,TGCGCCAGCAGCCTTGGGTCTAGCGGGAGTGTCTACAATGAGCAGTTCTTC
TRBJ1-1,NA,NA,TRBV3-1,CASSHSQGKNTEAFF,TGTGCCAGCAGCCATTCCCAGGGCAAGAACACTGAAGCTTTCTTT
TRBJ2-4,NA,NA,TRBV9,CASSVVGCLAKNIQYF,TGTGCCAGCAGCGTAGTAGGGTGTCTAGCCAAAAACATTCAGTACTTC
TRBJ2-1,NA,NA,TRBV4-2,CASSQREQGGVVNEQFF,TGTGCCAGCAGCCAGCGAGAACAGGGGGGGGTGGTCAATGAGCAGTTCTTC
TRBJ2-3,TRBD2,NA,TRBV7-2,CASSLRLAGASDTQYF,TGTGCCAGCAGCCTGAGGTTAGCGGGAGCCTCAGATACGCAGTATTTT
TRBJ1-2,NA,NA,TRBV20-1,CSAREAPFTNYGYTF,TGCAGTGCTAGAGAGGCCCCGTTCACAAACTATGGCTACACCTTC
TRBJ2-2,NA,once,TRBV20-1,CSASPLGRATGELFF,TGCAGTGCTAGTCCCCTAGGCCGGGCCACCGGGGAGCTGTTTTTT
TRBJ2-5,NA,NA,TRBV7-9,CASSLARGAIQETQYF,TGTGCCAGCAGCTTAGCTCGGGGGGCGATCCAAGAGACCCAGTACTTC
TRBJ1-1,NA,NA,TRBV12-3/TRBV12-4,CASSRQGNTETFF,TGTGCCAGCTCCCGTCAGGGGAACACTGAAACTTTCTTT
TRBJ2-7,NA,NA,TRBV7-9,CASSLVDRSYEQYF,TGTGCCAGCAGCTTAGTGGACAGATCCTACGAGCAGTACTTC
TRBJ2-7,NA,NA,TRBV3-1,CASSQELSSSYEQYF,TGTGCCAGCAGCCAAGAGCTTAGCAGCTCCTACGAGCAGTACTTC
TRBJ2-5,NA,few,TRBV20-1,CSALARRTRAGETQYF,TGCAGTGCCCTAGCACGCCGAACACGGGCGGGAGAGACCCAGTACTTC
TRBJ1-4,NA,NA,TRBV4-1,CASSQGEHPTNEKLFF,TGCGCCAGCAGTCAAGGAGAGCATCCAACTAATGAAAAACTGTTTTTT
TRBJ1-5,NA,NA,TRBV7-2,CASSSGAAYSNQPQHF,TGTGCCAGCAGTTCCGGGGCAGCCTATAGCAATCAGCCCCAGCATTTT
TRBJ2-4,NA,NA,TRBV7-2,CASSLERSFIQYF,TGTGCCAGCAGCTTAGAGAGGTCGTTCATTCAGTACTTC
TRBJ2-1,TRBD2,NA,TRBV5-6,CASSLGRGILYNEQFF,TGTGCCAGCAGCTTGGGGCGGGGGATCCTTTACAATGAGCAGTTCTTC
TRBJ2-7,TRBD1,NA,TRBV5-6,CASSRTTGASYEQYF,TGTGCCAGCAGCCGGACGACAGGGGCCTCCTACGAGCAGTACTTC
TRBJ2-2,NA,NA,TRBV4-1,CASSQDSLITGELFF,TGCGCCAGCAGCCAAGATTCCTTGATCACCGGGGAGCTGTTTTTT
TRBJ2-5,NA,NA,TRBV10-3,CAISRQVYQETQYF,TGTGCCATCAGCCGACAGGTTTACCAAGAGACCCAGTACTTC
TRBJ2-3,NA,once,TRBV6-2/TRBV6-3,CASSPKTRTSTDTQYF,TGTGCCAGCAGTCCCAAGACCCGAACTAGCACAGATACGCAGTATTTT
TRBJ1-5,NA,once,TRBV6-5,CASSYGQDGQPQHF,TGTGCCAGCAGTTACGGCCAGGACGGTCAGCCCCAGCATTTT
TRBJ1-1,NA,few,TRBV7-2,CASSWTVNTEAFF,TGTGCCAGCAGTTGGACCGTGAACACTGAAGCTTTCTTT
TRBJ2-7,NA,NA,TRBV20-1,CSATHQTPPIYVQYF,TGCAGTGCAACTCACCAGACCCCTCCTATCTACGTGCAGTACTTC